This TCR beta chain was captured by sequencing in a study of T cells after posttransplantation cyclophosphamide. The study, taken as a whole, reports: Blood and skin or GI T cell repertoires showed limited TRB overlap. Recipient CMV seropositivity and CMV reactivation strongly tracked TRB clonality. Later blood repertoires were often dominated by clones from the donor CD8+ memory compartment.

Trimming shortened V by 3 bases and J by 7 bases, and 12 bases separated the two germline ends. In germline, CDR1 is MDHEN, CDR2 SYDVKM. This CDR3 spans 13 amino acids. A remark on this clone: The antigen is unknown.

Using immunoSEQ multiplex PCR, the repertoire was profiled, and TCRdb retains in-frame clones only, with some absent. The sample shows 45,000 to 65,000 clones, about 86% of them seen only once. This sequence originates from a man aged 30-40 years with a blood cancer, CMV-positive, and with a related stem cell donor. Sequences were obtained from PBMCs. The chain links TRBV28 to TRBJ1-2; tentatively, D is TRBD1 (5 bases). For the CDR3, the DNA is TGTGCCAGCAGTTTGGGGGGTTCGATTGGCTACACCTTC. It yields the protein CASSLGGSIGYTF.